This record concerns one TCR beta chain sequence. Antigen: not known. This sample is drawn from a study of PD-1 blockade in classical Hodgkin lymphoma. The CDR3 contains 13 residues. The V end was cut by 7 bases, the J end by 10 bases, with 17 bases between. Germline CDR1 is LNHDA and CDR2 is SQIVND (reference sequence). Study-wide results and limits: Baseline TCR diversity was reportedly lower in newly diagnosed patients than healthy donors. By C4D1, CD4+ diversity increased significantly, especially in complete responders. Why the repertoires differ is still unclear, perhaps disease activity or prior therapy.

The time point: cycle 4 day 1 (C4D1), after more than five weeks of nivolumab. Each patient experienced a relapse that followed autologous stem cell transplantation, and brentuximab vedotin exposure varied. Relapsed/refractory classical Hodgkin lymphoma patients had complete, partial or progressive responses. Repertoires were generated with immunoSEQ multiplex PCR, while TCRdb's copy carries only in-frame clones and drops some. In the table there are almost 95,000 clones, 75% to 85% of which are singletons. V and J are TRBV19 and TRBJ2-1, with D possibly TRBD2 on 6 matching bases. The TCR originated in a human donor with classical Hodgkin lymphoma. The material was peripheral blood mononuclear cells (PBMCs), obtained before the fourth cycle of nivolumab. The CDR3 loop reads CASTHTGVGEQFF. CDR3 coding DNA: TGTGCCAGTACCCATACGGGAGTTGGGGAGCAGTTCTTC.